This T cell receptor (beta chain) was documented in a study of T cell repertoires in cytomegalovirus infection. At the level of the study: HLA-B-restricted CMV epitopes that are well studied were used alongside recently identified HLA-C-restricted ones. The public TCR beta signatures pointed to both CMV infection and matching HLA type.

Study findings and constraints: HLA-C-restricted, CMV-specific TCR beta clonotypes were dominant ex vivo.

A single record per CDR3 protein comes from TCRdb applying MiXCR to the reads. Counted here are around 770,000 distinct CDR3 sequences, 25% to 35% occurring once; the ten biggest clones make up under 15%. Trimming took off 3 bases at V and 2 bases at J, with 16 bases between the two ends. Germline CDR1 and CDR2: SGHKS and YYEKEE (reference sequence). The CDR3 loop spans 16 amino acids. A word on this clonotype: Its specificity is not known.

This material consisted of cultured CD8+ T cells from PBMCs, taken from culture after CMV antigen stimulation. The sequence came from a human donor in good health (CMV status not recorded). Some clones in this sample may be carry-over from other donors' samples. This chain joins TRBV5-5 and TRBJ2-3; D could derive from TRBD1 or TRBD2 (5 bases each). CDR3 in amino acids: CASSSLGESHTDTQYF. The DNA of the CDR3 is TGTGCCAGCAGCTCGCTAGGGGAGTCCCACACAGATACGCAGTATTTT. The variable domain in full, with the rest retrieved from reference TRBV5-5 and TRBJ2-3, is DAGVTQSPTHLIKTRGQQVTLRCSPISGHKSVSWYQQVLGQGPQFIFQYYEKEERGRGNFPDRFSARQFPNYSSELNVNALLLGDSALYLCASSSLGESHTDTQYFGPGTRLTVL.